The rows below give T cell receptor beta chains drawn from one sample of a study of blood T cell repertoires in COVID-19. Profiled with immunoSEQ multiplex PCR; TCRdb holds only in-frame clones, not every one. The sample yields approximately 150,000 clones, 65% to 85% seen once. Sequencing was performed on PBMCs or T cells enriched from blood (not recorded which). The receptors here all came from a woman aged 40-49 years with acute COVID-19. Each CDR3 is given with its conserved first and last residue. The D gene is left open where the match is weak. Clone size is not always given. Where it is, it says once, few, many or a class for expanded clones.

D gene: TRBD1; V gene: TRBV19; J gene: TRBJ1-1; clone size: once; CDR3 protein: CASSEGTGRVLPTEAFF; CDR3 DNA: TGTGCCAGTAGTGAAGGGACAGGCCGGGTTTTGCCCACTGAAGCTTTCTTT
D gene: TRBD2; V gene: TRBV18; J gene: TRBJ2-7; clone size: -; CDR3 protein: CASSPSWTSGDQFSYEQYF; CDR3 DNA: TGTGCCAGCTCACCGTCTTGGACTAGCGGGGACCAGTTTTCCTACGAGCAGTACTTC
D gene: TRBD1; V gene: TRBV6-6; J gene: TRBJ2-3; clone size: -; CDR3 protein: CASSLGTGGADTQYF; CDR3 DNA: TGTGCCAGCAGTCTCGGGACAGGGGGCGCAGATACGCAGTATTTT
D gene: -; V gene: TRBV30; J gene: TRBJ1-4; clone size: -; CDR3 protein: CAWSPGTQTNEKLFF; CDR3 DNA: TGTGCCTGGAGCCCCGGGACACAAACTAATGAAAAACTGTTTTTT
D gene: TRBD2; V gene: TRBV4-1; J gene: TRBJ2-7; clone size: -; CDR3 protein: CASSQPGLVYEQYF; CDR3 DNA: TGCGCCAGCAGCCAACCGGGACTAGTCTACGAGCAGTACTTC
D gene: TRBD2; V gene: TRBV29-1; J gene: TRBJ2-5; clone size: -; CDR3 protein: CSVRTSGRAGETQYF; CDR3 DNA: TGCAGCGTCAGGACTAGCGGGAGGGCAGGAGAGACCCAGTACTTC
D gene: TRBD1; V gene: TRBV5-5; J gene: TRBJ2-1; clone size: -; CDR3 protein: CASTFGDRGVDEQFF; CDR3 DNA: TGTGCCAGCACCTTTGGGGACAGGGGTGTCGATGAGCAGTTCTTC
D gene: -; V gene: TRBV19; J gene: TRBJ1-2; clone size: -; CDR3 protein: CASSIATVGYGYTF; CDR3 DNA: TGTGCCAGTAGTATAGCGACAGTGGGCTATGGCTACACCTTC
D gene: -; V gene: TRBV12-5; J gene: TRBJ2-2; clone size: few; CDR3 protein: CASGLGLDWAGELFF; CDR3 DNA: TGTGCTAGTGGTTTGGGGCTGGACTGGGCCGGGGAGCTGTTTTTT
D gene: -; V gene: TRBV7-9; J gene: TRBJ1-1; clone size: -; CDR3 protein: CASSLVAGRAFF; CDR3 DNA: TGTGCCAGCAGCTTAGTCGCAGGAAGAGCTTTCTTT